Listed below are T cell receptor beta chains from one sample, sequenced in a study of cytomegalovirus exposure and HLA in healthy donors. Profiled with immunoSEQ multiplex PCR; TCRdb holds only in-frame clones, not every one. The data hold 100,000 to 150,000 clones, with around 75% observed a single time. Sample: PBMCs. The source of these receptors is a woman between 50 and 59 years old in good health and CMV-seropositive. Both conserved end residues are part of each CDR3.

length,V,CDR3
16,TRBV7-6,CASSLAGTGPSYEQYF
14,TRBV9,CASSPGQRGTEAFF
16,TRBV6-5,CASSSAARGAKNIQYF
13,TRBV4-3,CASSQDLVPEQFF
15,TRBV2,CASSGTSGSDYEQYF
13,TRBV30,CASHTGHGNTIYF
13,TRBV15,CATSVDNNYGYTF
16,TRBV7-4,CASSLYRDRGRSPLHF
15,TRBV5-1,CASRGGEGSYTEAFF
14,TRBV25-1,CASSEWGPNEKLFF
14,TRBV11-2,CASSSIRSGYGYTF
13,TRBV29-1,CSVPGTGQHEQYF
17,TRBV4-1,CASSRQPRVGPHDEQYF
13,TRBV6-5,CASSLPAGQGYTF
13,TRBV5-1,CASSRRGPGELFF
16,TRBV5-1,CASSIGQGTNTGELFF
17,TRBV28,CASSLPMTSGSYNEQFF
15,TRBV2,CATRTGQGWREKLFF
12,TRBV7-2,CASSLARAGYTF
11,TRBV20-1,CSALQADTQYF
16,TRBV29-1,CSVEDRQGAGNTEAFF
16,TRBV7-3,CASSLMSAGRTGELFF
16,TRBV5-6,CASSLVGQGSSYEQYF
16,TRBV4-3,CASSQTGLGVLDGYTF
13,TRBV11-2,CASRRGNTDTQYF
15,TRBV5-4,CASSSGQGAFYEQFF
13,TRBV7-9,CASSLVGPYGYTF
14,TRBV12-5,CASGPRTGVRKLFF
13,TRBV29-1,CSVDWDSTDTQYF
14,TRBV27,CASGWGQALGEQYF
14,TRBV7-2,CASSWLAGVYEQYF
14,TRBV4-3,CASSQERGRETQYF
15,TRBV30,CAWRVLAGGPRTQYF
13,TRBV19,CASSTTGFYGYTF
11,TRBV30,CAWSRGNTIYF
14,TRBV25-1,CASRDRASYNEQFF
16,TRBV5-1,CASSIQVNSGANVLTF
14,TRBV6-5,CASSYSYQGTQQFF
14,TRBV5-4,CASRAGGAGYGYTF
13,TRBV7-6,CASSLEGGTEAFF
12,TRBV7-6,CASSPGGPEQYF
16,TRBV5-1,CASSLGRDRGSNTIYF
15,TRBV7-7,CASSPTGGWNNEQFF
15,TRBV18,CASALTGVSGNTIYF
12,TRBV13,CASSTLRETQYF
14,TRBV19,CASRPRELSYEQYF
15,TRBV11-2,CASIKGTDRTAEAFF
13,TRBV28,CASSLQGRYGYTF
15,TRBV2,CASLSPGAGEETQYF
13,TRBV29-1,CSVVMRSYNEQFF